This T cell receptor beta chain was sequenced for a study of PD-L1 blockade in urothelial cancer. About the study: Patients started atezolizumab in the mid-2010s, 1,200 mg intravenously every 3 weeks.

Profiling relied on immunoSEQ multiplex PCR, and the TCRdb table lists in-frame clones only, not all of them. The sample has about 52,000 clones; 75% to 90% are singletons. This CDR3 spans 14 amino acids. V lost 2 bases and J 5 bases, leaving 12 bases between the germline ends. The germline V gene encodes CDR1 MNHEY and CDR2 SMNVEV (reference sequence). The receptor was derived from a man aged 35-49 years with urothelial cancer. The specimen was PBMCs, collected around atezolizumab (anti-PD-L1) treatment. The V call is TRBV27, the J call TRBJ1-2, with D maybe TRBD1 (5 bases). The DNA of the CDR3 is TGTGCCAGCAGTTTACTGGCCTCAGGGTATGGCTACACCTTC. This codes for CASSLLASGYGYTF.